The text below deals with one T cell receptor (beta chain). This entry is derived from a study of cytomegalovirus exposure and HLA in healthy donors. Between the trimmed V and J ends, which lost 2 bases and 4 bases, there was a span of 14 bases. The CDR3 totals 15 residues. The germline gives CDR1 MNHEY, CDR2 SVGAGI. The PCR made use of 60 Vbeta and 13 Jbeta primers. Measured with immunoSEQ multiplex PCR; TCRdb has only the in-frame clones, and not every one. The table shows around 130,000 clones, with 70% to 90% occurring only once. Input material: PBMCs. The TCR comes from a middle-aged woman in good health and CMV-seronegative. J is TRBJ1-1 and V is TRBV6-5, with D possibly TRBD1 on 6 matching bases. The CDR3 sequence: CASSYGGGWSTEAFF. The DNA of the CDR3 is TGTGCCAGCAGTTACGGCGGGGGCTGGAGCACTGAAGCTTTCTTT.